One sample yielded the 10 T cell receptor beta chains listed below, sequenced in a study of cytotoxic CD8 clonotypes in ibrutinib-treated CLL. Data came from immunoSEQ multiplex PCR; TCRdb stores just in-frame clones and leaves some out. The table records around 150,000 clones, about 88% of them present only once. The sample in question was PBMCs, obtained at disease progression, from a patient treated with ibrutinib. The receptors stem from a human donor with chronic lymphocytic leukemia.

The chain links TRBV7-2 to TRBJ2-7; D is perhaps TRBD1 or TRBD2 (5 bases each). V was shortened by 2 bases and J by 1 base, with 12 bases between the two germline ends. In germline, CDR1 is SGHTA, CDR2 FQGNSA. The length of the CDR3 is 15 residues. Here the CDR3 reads CASSLKGSGSYEQYF. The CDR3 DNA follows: TGTGCCAGCAGCTTAAAGGGGTCGGGGTCCTACGAGCAGTACTTC. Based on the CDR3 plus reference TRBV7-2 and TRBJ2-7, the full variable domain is GAGVSQSPSNKVTEKGKDVELRCDPISGHTALYWYRQSLGQGLEFLIYFQGNSAPDKSGLPSDRFSAERTGGSVSTLTIQRTQQEDSAVYLCASSLKGSGSYEQYFGPGTRLTVT.

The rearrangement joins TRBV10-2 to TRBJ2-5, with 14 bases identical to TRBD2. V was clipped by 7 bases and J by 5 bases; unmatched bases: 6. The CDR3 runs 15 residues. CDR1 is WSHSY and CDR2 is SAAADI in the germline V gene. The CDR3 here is CASKGLAGELETQYF. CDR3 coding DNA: TGCGCCAGCAAGGGACTAGCGGGAGAATTGGAGACCCAGTACTTC.

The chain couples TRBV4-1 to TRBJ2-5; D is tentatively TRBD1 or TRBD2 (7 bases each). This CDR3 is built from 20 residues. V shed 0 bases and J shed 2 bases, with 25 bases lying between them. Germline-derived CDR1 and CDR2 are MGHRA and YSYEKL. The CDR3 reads CASSQERGRLARSEQETQYF. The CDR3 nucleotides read TGCGCCAGCAGCCAAGAAAGGGGGCGACTAGCTCGGTCCGAACAAGAGACCCAGTACTTC.

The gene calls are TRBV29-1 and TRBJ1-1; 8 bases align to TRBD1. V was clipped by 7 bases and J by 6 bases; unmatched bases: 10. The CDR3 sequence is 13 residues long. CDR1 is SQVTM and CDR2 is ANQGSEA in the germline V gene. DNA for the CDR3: TGCAGCGCAAACCAGGGGGCTGAGGCTGAAGCTTTCTTT. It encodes CSANQGAEAEAFF.

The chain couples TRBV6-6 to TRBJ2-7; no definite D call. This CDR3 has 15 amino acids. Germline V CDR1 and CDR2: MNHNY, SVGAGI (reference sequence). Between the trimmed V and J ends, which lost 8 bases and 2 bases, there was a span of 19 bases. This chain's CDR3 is CASSKSSDFAYEQYF. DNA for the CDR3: TGTGCCAGCTCAAAGTCCAGCGACTTTGCCTACGAGCAGTACTTC.

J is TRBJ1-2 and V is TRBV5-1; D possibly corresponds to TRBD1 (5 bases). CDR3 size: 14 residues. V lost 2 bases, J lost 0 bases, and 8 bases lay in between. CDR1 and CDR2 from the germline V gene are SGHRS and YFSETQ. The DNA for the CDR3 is TGCGCCAGCAGCTTCACGACAGCTAACTATGGCTACACCTTC. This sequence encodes CASSFTTANYGYTF.

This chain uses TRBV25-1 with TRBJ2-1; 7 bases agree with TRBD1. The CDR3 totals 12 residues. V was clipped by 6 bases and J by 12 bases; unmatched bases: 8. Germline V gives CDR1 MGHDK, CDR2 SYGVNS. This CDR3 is CASSGDSMRQFF. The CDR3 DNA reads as TGTGCCAGCAGCGGGGACAGTATGCGGCAGTTCTTC.

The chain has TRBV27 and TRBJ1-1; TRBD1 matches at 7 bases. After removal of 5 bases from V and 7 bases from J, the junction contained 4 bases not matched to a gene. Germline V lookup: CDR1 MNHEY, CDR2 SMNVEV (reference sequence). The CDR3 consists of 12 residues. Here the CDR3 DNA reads TGTGCCAGCAGTCGGCGACAGGGTGAAGCTTTCTTT. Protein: CASSRRQGEAFF.

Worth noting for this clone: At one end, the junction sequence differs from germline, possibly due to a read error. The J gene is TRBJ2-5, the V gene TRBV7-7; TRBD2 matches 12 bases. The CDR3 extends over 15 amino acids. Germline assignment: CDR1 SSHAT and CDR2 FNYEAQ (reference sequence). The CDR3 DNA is TGTGCTAGCACCGACCTAGCGGGAGGGGGAGAGACCCAGTACTTC. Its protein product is CASTDLAGGGETQYF.

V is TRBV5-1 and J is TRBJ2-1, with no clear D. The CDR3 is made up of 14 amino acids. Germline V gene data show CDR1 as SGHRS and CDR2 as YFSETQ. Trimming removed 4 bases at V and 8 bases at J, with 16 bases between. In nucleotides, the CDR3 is TGCGCCAGCAGCCCCCGAACCGCTAGAGATGAGCAGTTCTTC. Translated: CASSPRTARDEQFF.